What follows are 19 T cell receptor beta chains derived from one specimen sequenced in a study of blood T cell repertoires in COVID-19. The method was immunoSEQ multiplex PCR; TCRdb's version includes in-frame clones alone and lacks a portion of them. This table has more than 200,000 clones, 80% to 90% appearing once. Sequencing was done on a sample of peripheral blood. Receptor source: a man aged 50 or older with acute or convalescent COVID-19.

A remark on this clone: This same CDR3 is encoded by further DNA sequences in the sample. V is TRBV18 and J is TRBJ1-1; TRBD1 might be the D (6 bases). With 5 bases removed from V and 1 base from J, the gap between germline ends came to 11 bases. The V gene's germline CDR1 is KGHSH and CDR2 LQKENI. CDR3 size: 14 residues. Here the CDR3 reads CASSGGQANTEAFF. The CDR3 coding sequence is TGTGCCAGCTCAGGGGGACAAGCGAACACTGAAGCTTTCTTT.

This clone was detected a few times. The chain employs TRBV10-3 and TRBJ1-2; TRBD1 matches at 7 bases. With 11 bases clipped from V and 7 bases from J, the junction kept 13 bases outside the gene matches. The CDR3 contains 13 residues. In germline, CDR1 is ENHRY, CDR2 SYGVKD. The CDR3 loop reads CAASPDRPIGYTF. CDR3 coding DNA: TGTGCCGCATCACCGGACAGGCCTATTGGCTACACCTTC.

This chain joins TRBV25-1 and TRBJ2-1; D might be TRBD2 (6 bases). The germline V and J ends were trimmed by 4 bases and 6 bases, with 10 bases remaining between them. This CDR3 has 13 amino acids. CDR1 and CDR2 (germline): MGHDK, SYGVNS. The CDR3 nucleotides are TGTGCCAGCAGTGTAATGGGGGGCAATGAGCAGTTCTTC. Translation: CASSVMGGNEQFF. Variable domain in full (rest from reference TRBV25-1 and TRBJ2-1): EADIYQTPRYLVIGTGKKITLECSQTMGHDKMYWYQQDPGMELHLIHYSYGVNSTEKGDLSSESTVSRIRTEHFPLTLESARPSHTSQYLCASSVMGGNEQFFGPGTRLTVL.

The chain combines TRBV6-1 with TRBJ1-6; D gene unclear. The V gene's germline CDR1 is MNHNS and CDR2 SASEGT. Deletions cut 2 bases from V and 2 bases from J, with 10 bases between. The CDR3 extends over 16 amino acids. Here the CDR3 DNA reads TGTGCCAGCAGTGAATCGGACTCCGCCTATAATTCACCCCTCCACTTT. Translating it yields CASSESDSAYNSPLHF.

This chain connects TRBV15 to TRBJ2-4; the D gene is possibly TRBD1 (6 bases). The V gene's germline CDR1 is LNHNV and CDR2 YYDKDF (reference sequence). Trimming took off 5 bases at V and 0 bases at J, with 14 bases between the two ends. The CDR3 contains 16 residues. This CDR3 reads CATSSRTAVAKNIQYF. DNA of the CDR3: TGTGCCACCAGCTCTCGGACAGCCGTAGCCAAAAACATTCAGTACTTC.

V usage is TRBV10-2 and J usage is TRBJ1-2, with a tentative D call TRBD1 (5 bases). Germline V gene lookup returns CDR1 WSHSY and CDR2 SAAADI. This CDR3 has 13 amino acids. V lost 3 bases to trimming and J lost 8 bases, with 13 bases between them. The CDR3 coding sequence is TGCGCCAGCAGTGACCAGGCAGGGTGGGGCTACACCTTC. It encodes CASSDQAGWGYTF.

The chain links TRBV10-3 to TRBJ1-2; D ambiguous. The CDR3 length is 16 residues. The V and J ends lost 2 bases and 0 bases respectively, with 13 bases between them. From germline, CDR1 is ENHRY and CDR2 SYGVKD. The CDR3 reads CAISERTRHSNYGYTF. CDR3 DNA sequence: TGTGCCATCAGTGAGAGAACCAGGCACTCTAACTATGGCTACACCTTC.

The CDR3 region has the DNA TGTGCCAGTAGTACCGGACAGGGGCTCAACGGGCCCCAGCATTTT. The encoded protein is CASSTGQGLNGPQHF. The rearrangement joins TRBV19 to TRBJ1-5; 9 nucleotides agree with TRBD1. Germline V gene sequence: CDR1 LNHDA, CDR2 SQIVND (reference sequence). The junction had 10 bases not matched to a gene; V was cut back by 4 bases and J by 9 bases. The CDR3 consists of 15 residues.

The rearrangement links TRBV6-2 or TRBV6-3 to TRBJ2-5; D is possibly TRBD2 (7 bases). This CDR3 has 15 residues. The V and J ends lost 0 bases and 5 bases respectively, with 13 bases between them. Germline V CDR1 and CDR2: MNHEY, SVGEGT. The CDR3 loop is CASSYSGGGWETQYF. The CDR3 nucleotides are TGTGCCAGCAGTTACTCGGGCGGGGGCTGGGAGACCCAGTACTTC.

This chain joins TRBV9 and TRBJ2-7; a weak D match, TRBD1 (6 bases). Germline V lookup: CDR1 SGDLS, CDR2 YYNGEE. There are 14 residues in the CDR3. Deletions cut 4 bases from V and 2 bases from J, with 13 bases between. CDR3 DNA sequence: TGTGCCAGCAGCCCCGGGACACGGACCTACGAGCAGTACTTC. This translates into CASSPGTRTYEQYF.

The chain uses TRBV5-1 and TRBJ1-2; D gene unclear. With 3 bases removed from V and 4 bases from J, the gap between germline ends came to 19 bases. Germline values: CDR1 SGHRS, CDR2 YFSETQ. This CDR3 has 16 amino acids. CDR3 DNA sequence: TGCGCCAGCAGCTCTTCCCTAGTTCGCTCCCCCTATGGCTACACCTTC. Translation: CASSSSLVRSPYGYTF.

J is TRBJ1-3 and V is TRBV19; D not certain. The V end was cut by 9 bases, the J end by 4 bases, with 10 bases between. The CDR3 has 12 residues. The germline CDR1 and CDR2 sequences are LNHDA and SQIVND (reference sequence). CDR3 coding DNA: TGTGCCAGCCGGGAACCCGGAAACACCATATATTTT. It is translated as CASREPGNTIYF.

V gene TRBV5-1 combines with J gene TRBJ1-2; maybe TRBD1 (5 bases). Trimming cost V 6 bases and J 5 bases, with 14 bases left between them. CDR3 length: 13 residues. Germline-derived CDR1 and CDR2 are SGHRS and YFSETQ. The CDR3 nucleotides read TGCGCCAGCACCCAGGGAGGGGATTATGGCTACACCTTC. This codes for CASTQGGDYGYTF.

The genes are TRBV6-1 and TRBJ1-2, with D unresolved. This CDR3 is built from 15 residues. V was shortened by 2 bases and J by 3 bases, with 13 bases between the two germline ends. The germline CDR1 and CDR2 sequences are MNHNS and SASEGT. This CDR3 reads CASSESQTSYYGYTF. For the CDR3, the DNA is TGTGCCAGCAGTGAAAGCCAGACTTCTTACTATGGCTACACCTTC.

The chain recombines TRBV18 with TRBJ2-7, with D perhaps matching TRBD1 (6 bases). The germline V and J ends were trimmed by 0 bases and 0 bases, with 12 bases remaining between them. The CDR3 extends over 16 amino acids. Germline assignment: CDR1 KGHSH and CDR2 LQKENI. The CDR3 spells CASSPPRGRGSYEQYF. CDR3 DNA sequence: TGTGCCAGCTCACCACCCAGGGGCCGGGGCTCCTACGAGCAGTACTTC.

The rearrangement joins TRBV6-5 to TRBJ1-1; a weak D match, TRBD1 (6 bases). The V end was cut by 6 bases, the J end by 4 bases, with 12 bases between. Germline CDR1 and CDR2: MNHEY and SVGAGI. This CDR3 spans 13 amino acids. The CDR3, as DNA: TGTGCCAGCAGACTGGACAGCTTCACTGAAGCTTTCTTT. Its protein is CASRLDSFTEAFF.

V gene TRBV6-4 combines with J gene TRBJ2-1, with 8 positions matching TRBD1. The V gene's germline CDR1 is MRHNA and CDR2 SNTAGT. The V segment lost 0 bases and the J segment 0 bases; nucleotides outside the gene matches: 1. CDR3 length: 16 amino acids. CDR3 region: CASSDSGTGSYNEQFF. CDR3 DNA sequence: TGTGCCAGCAGTGACTCCGGGACAGGCTCCTACAATGAGCAGTTCTTC.

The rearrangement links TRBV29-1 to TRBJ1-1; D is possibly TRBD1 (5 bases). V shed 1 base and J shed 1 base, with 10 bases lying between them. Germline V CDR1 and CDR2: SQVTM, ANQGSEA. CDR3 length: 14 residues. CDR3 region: CSVEGGLTNTEAFF. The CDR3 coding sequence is TGCAGCGTTGAAGGGGGACTGACGAACACTGAAGCTTTCTTT.

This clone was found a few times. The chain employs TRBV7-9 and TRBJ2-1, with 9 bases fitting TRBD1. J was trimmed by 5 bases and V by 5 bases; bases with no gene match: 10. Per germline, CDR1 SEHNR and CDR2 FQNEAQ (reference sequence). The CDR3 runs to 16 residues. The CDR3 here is CASSLIPGQGHNEQFF. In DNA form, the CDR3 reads TGTGCCAGCAGCCTCATACCGGGACAGGGACACAATGAGCAGTTCTTC.